The 17 T cell receptor beta chains reported below all come from one sample, sequenced in a study of CD8+ T cells in alopecia areata. Extracted RNA was reverse transcribed, and the resulting cDNA served as sequencing template. The assay was immunoSEQ multiplex PCR, and TCRdb's table has in-frame clones only and misses some. The sample contains 25,000 or so clones, 40% to 60% of which appear only once. The sequenced material came from NKG2D-high CD8+ T cells sorted from blood. The receptors were gathered from a human donor with alopecia areata.

The genes are TRBV7-9 and TRBJ2-5; 7 positions agree with TRBD2. Germline loops: CDR1 SEHNR, CDR2 FQNEAQ (reference sequence). V trimming: 1 base; J trimming: 5 bases; junction bases outside the gene matches: 13. This CDR3 has 17 residues. CDR3 loop: CASSLVEEGGVHETQYF. The CDR3 DNA reads TGTGCCAGCAGCTTAGTAGAAGAGGGAGGGGTTCATGAGACCCAGTACTTC.

The genes are TRBV13 and TRBJ2-5; no definite D call. Between the trimmed V and J ends, which lost 6 bases and 1 base, there was a span of 15 bases. This CDR3 is 15 amino acids long. Germline CDR1 and CDR2: PRHDT and FYEKMQ (reference sequence). CDR3 sequence (DNA): TGTGCCAGCAGTCGCGAAACAGAACCCCAAGAGACCCAGTACTTC. It specifies CASSRETEPQETQYF.

The chain recombines TRBV7-9 with TRBJ2-7; 10 nucleotides match TRBD2. Trimming removed 5 bases from V and 2 bases from J; junction bases left unmatched: 6. Germline V gene sequence: CDR1 SEHNR, CDR2 FQNEAQ (reference sequence). The CDR3 has 15 residues. The CDR3 is CASSGASGGPYEQYF. The CDR3 DNA is TGTGCCAGCAGCGGGGCTAGCGGGGGCCCCTACGAGCAGTACTTC.

This chain joins TRBV5-6 and TRBJ1-2; 10 bases line up with TRBD1. The CDR3 runs to 17 residues. The V and J ends lost 5 bases and 5 bases, in that order; junction bases with no gene match: 15. The germline CDR1 and CDR2 sequences are SGHDT and YYEEEE. The CDR3 coding sequence is TGTGCCAGCAGACCAGACAGGGGGCGTTGGGACTTGTATGGCTACACCTTC. Its protein is CASRPDRGRWDLYGYTF.

V is TRBV2 and J is TRBJ2-3; maybe TRBD1 (5 bases). The CDR3 has 11 amino acids. Per germline, CDR1 SNHLY and CDR2 FYNNEI. The V end was cut by 7 bases, the J end by 6 bases, with 8 bases between. The CDR3 DNA reads TGTGCCAGCATATGGGGCGATACGCAGTATTTT. Protein sequence: CASIWGDTQYF.

The V and J genes are TRBV2 and TRBJ2-1; 7 bases match TRBD1. Germline loops: CDR1 SNHLY, CDR2 FYNNEI. CDR3 length equals 17 residues. The ends lost 0 bases at V and 15 bases at J; junction bases unmatched: 20. CDR3 residues: CASSEATLDRNQDNTFF. CDR3 sequence (DNA): TGTGCCAGCAGTGAAGCCACCTTGGACAGGAACCAAGATAATACGTTCTTC.

This chain joins TRBV19 and TRBJ2-5, with unresolved D. V lost 6 bases, J lost 4 bases, and 12 bases lay in between. Germline CDR1 is LNHDA and CDR2 is SQIVND (reference sequence). The CDR3 is 13 amino acids. The CDR3 reads CASSSYPGETQYF. The CDR3 nucleotides read TGTGCCAGTAGCAGTTACCCGGGAGAGACCCAGTACTTC.

This chain links TRBV2 with TRBJ2-2; perhaps TRBD2 as D (6 bases). Trimming removed 4 bases at V and 1 base at J, with 10 bases between. Per the germline V gene, CDR1 is SNHLY and CDR2 is FYNNEI. The CDR3 extends over 15 amino acids. The CDR3 DNA sequence: TGTGCCAGCAGTGTACAAGCGGGGAACACCGGGGAGCTGTTTTTT. As protein: CASSVQAGNTGELFF.

This clone was found once. The chain uses TRBV11-2 and TRBJ2-7, with TRBD1 as a possible D gene (7 bases). V lost 4 bases and J lost 4, with 29 bases in between. CDR3 size: 19 residues. Germline-derived CDR1 and CDR2 are SGHAT and FQNNGV. The CDR3 here is CASSSAPGGPLGRRYEQYF. DNA for the CDR3: TGTGCCAGCAGCTCCGCGCCAGGGGGGCCCCTTGGACGGCGATACGAGCAGTACTTC.

Worth noting for this clone: Germline is not matched at one junction end, which may reflect a read error. The J gene is TRBJ2-7, the V gene TRBV7-8; 9 bases agree with TRBD2. This CDR3 spans 14 amino acids. Germline loops: CDR1 SGHVS, CDR2 FQNEAQ. CDR3 region: CASSVAGESYEQYF. The CDR3 bases are TGTGCCAGCAGCGTAGCGGGAGAGTCCTACGAGCAGTACTTC.

This chain connects TRBV2 to TRBJ2-7; maybe TRBD2 (5 bases). The CDR3 extends over 14 amino acids. V lost 5 bases and J lost 0, with 11 bases in between. Germline V gene data show CDR1 as SNHLY and CDR2 as FYNNEI. CDR3 coding DNA: TGTGCCAGCAGTCAGACGGGAAGCTCCTACGAGCAGTACTTC. Translated: CASSQTGSSYEQYF. Combining the CDR3 with reference TRBV2 and TRBJ2-7 gives the whole variable domain EPEVTQTPSHQVTQMGQEVILRCVPISNHLYFYWYRQILGQKVEFLVSFYNNEISEKSEIFDDQFSVERPDGSNFTLKIRSTKLEDSAMYFCASSQTGSSYEQYFGPGTRLTVT.

V is TRBV30 and J is TRBJ2-1; D remains ambiguous. The CDR3 has 12 residues. The V end lost 2 bases, the J end lost 6 bases, and 8 bases lay between the germline ends. Per the germline V gene, CDR1 is GTSNPN and CDR2 is SVGIG (reference sequence). CDR3 nucleotides: TGTGCCTGGAGTACGTCCGGCAATGAGCAGTTCTTC. It specifies CAWSTSGNEQFF.

The chain couples TRBV7-9 to TRBJ2-7; 10 positions agree with TRBD2. Germline CDR1 reads SEHNR; CDR2 reads FQNEAQ (reference sequence). J lost 2 bases, V lost 4 bases, and 5 bases had no gene match. The CDR3 runs to 15 residues. CDR3: CASSSRTSGPYEQYF. CDR3 bases: TGTGCCAGCAGCTCCCGGACTAGCGGCCCCTACGAGCAGTACTTC.

The chain combines TRBV5-6 with TRBJ2-5; 7 nucleotides line up with TRBD1. Per germline, CDR1 SGHDT and CDR2 YYEEEE. The length of the CDR3 is 14 residues. V lost 4 bases to trimming and J lost 3 bases; unmatched junction nucleotides: 6. This CDR3 reads CASSIGTAEETQYF. Written as DNA, the CDR3 is TGTGCCAGCAGCATAGGGACAGCAGAAGAGACCCAGTACTTC.

This clone occurred a few times. The gene calls are TRBV5-1 and TRBJ2-1, with D possibly matching TRBD2 (6 bases). The germline V gene encodes CDR1 SGHRS and CDR2 YFSETQ. Trimming pared 1 base from V and 10 bases from J, leaving 21 bases between. This CDR3 is built from 16 residues. The CDR3 loop reads CASSLYETSLSREQFF. The CDR3 coding sequence is TGCGCCAGCAGCTTGTACGAGACTAGTTTGAGTAGGGAGCAGTTCTTC. The full variable domain, in which reference TRBV5-1 and TRBJ2-1 provide the parts outside the CDR3, is KAGVTQTPRYLIKTRGQQVTLSCSPISGHRSVSWYQQTPGQGLQFLFEYFSETQRNKGNFPGRFSGRQFSNSRSEMNVSTLELGDSALYLCASSLYETSLSREQFFGPGTRLTVL.

The CDR3: CASSVGPAGDQETQYF. The CDR3 DNA is TGTGCCAGCAGCGTAGGACCTGCGGGGGACCAAGAGACCCAGTACTTC. The V gene is TRBV9, the J gene TRBJ2-5; TRBD2 matches at 7 bases. The CDR3 spans 16 residues. Germline loops: CDR1 SGDLS, CDR2 YYNGEE. The V and J ends lost 0 bases and 0 bases, in that order; junction bases with no gene match: 5.

The rearrangement joins TRBV28 to TRBJ2-3; 9 bases fit TRBD2. V shed 1 base and J 8 bases; nucleotides not matched to a gene: 10. CDR1 is MDHEN and CDR2 is SYDVKM in the germline V gene. The CDR3 has 16 residues. The CDR3 DNA follows: TGTGCCAGCAGTTTATCTATACTAGCGGGTAGTAGTACGCAGTATTTT. The encoded protein is CASSLSILAGSSTQYF.